The 21 T cell receptor beta chains in this list originate from one sample, sequenced in a study of blood T cell repertoires in COVID-19. The repertoire was sequenced with immunoSEQ multiplex PCR; TCRdb's copy has only in-frame clones and lacks some. The sample consists of some 200,000 clones, approximately 84% of them appearing once. The sequenced sample consisted of peripheral blood. These receptors all stem from an elderly man with acute or convalescent COVID-19.

The rearrangement joins TRBV28 to TRBJ2-7; D is perhaps TRBD1 (6 bases). V was trimmed by 5 bases and J by 1 base, leaving 21 bases between them. The CDR3 is 17 amino acids. Germline loops: CDR1 MDHEN, CDR2 SYDVKM. For the CDR3, the DNA is TGTGCCAGCAGTACGCCGGTACAGGGTGTTAGGTCCTACGAGCAGTACTTC. Amino acids: CASSTPVQGVRSYEQYF. Full variable domain (remainder filled in from reference TRBV28 and TRBJ2-7): DVKVTQSSRYLVKRTGEKVFLECVQDMDHENMFWYRQDPGLGLRLIYFSYDVKMKEKGDIPEGYSVSREKKERFSLILESASTNQTSMYLCASSTPVQGVRSYEQYFGPGTRLTVT.

The chain employs TRBV18 and TRBJ1-3; no reliable D call. Germline CDR1 and CDR2: KGHSH and LQKENI. This CDR3 comprises 13 residues. V lost 2 bases and J 2 bases, leaving 4 bases between the germline ends. CDR3 loop: CASSPGPGNTIYF. CDR3 coding DNA: TGTGCCAGCTCACCAGGGCCTGGAAACACCATATATTTT.

There are a few counts of this clone. The chain recombines TRBV7-8 with TRBJ2-2, with D possibly TRBD1 on 7 matching bases. Trimming cost V 7 bases and J 6 bases, with 24 bases left between them. The CDR3 is made up of 17 amino acids. CDR1 SGHVS and CDR2 FQNEAQ come from the germline V gene. The CDR3 loop is CASTPLVGAGGSGELFF. The CDR3 bases are TGTGCCAGCACCCCCCTTGTTGGGGCAGGGGGGTCCGGGGAGCTGTTTTTT. The complete variable domain, with remaining parts taken from reference TRBV7-8 and TRBJ2-2, reads GAGVSQSPRYKVAKRGQDVALRCDPISGHVSLFWYQQALGQGPEFLTYFQNEAQLDKSGLPSDRFFAERPEGSVSTLKIQRTQQEDSAVYLCASTPLVGAGGSGELFFGEGSRLTVL.

The rearrangement joins TRBV11-2 to TRBJ2-1, with TRBD2 matching 10 bases. The CDR3 length is 17 residues. After removal of 4 bases from V and 0 bases from J, the junction contained 6 bases not matched to a gene. The germline gives CDR1 SGHAT, CDR2 FQNNGV. CDR3 sequence reads: CASSSRSSGSSYNEQFF. For the CDR3, the DNA is TGTGCCAGCAGCTCCAGATCTAGCGGGAGCTCCTACAATGAGCAGTTCTTC.

The chain combines TRBV7-3 with TRBJ2-7; D remains ambiguous. The V and J ends lost 1 base and 3 bases respectively, with 13 bases between them. Looked up from germline, CDR1 is SGHTA and CDR2 is FQGTGA. This CDR3 region has 15 residues. CDR3 in amino acids: CASSLRSSPLYEQYF. The CDR3 nucleotides read TGTGCCAGCAGCTTAAGGTCCTCCCCACTCTACGAGCAGTACTTC. The full variable domain, with the rest looked up from reference TRBV7-3 and TRBJ2-7, is GAGVSQTPSNKVTEKGKYVELRCDPISGHTALYWYRQSLGQGPEFLIYFQGTGAADDSGLPNDRFFAVRPEGSVSTLKIQRTERGDSAVYLCASSLRSSPLYEQYFGPGTRLTVT.

The rearrangement links TRBV24-1 to TRBJ2-1; TRBD1 might be the D (6 bases). Germline V lookup: CDR1 KGHDR, CDR2 SFDVKD. The CDR3 totals 15 residues. V lost 7 bases, J lost 0 bases, and 12 bases lay in between. The CDR3 spells CATSLRGSSYNEQFF. In nucleotides, the CDR3 is TGTGCCACCAGCCTCAGGGGTAGCTCCTACAATGAGCAGTTCTTC.

This chain's CDR3 is CASSQDREREQYF. CDR3 coding DNA: TGTGCCAGCTCACAAGACAGGGAGCGCGAGCAGTACTTC. V is TRBV18 and J is TRBJ2-7; 7 bases are shared with TRBD1. The V and J ends lost 4 bases and 6 bases, in that order; junction bases with no gene match: 6. Germline CDR1 is KGHSH and CDR2 is LQKENI. This CDR3 comprises 13 residues.

The sample holds a few counts of this clone. The rearrangement joins TRBV18 to TRBJ2-5, with TRBD2 as a possible D gene (6 bases). The CDR3 has 15 residues. V lost 0 bases, J lost 5 bases, and 13 bases lay in between. Germline CDR1 reads KGHSH; CDR2 reads LQKENI. The DNA of the CDR3 is TGTGCCAGCTCACCACCCTGGACGGAGGGGGAGACCCAGTACTTC. It translates to CASSPPWTEGETQYF. The full variable domain, in which reference TRBV18 and TRBJ2-5 provide the parts outside the CDR3, is NAGVMQNPRHLVRRRGQEARLRCSPMKGHSHVYWYRQLPEEGLKFMVYLQKENIIDESGMPKERFSAEFPKEGPSILRIQQVVRGDSAAYFCASSPPWTEGETQYFGPGTRLLVL.

This chain links TRBV7-8 with TRBJ1-2; D is perhaps TRBD1 (5 bases). V lost 5 bases and J lost 5, with 12 bases in between. Per germline, CDR1 SGHVS and CDR2 FQNEAQ. There are 13 residues in the CDR3. The CDR3 DNA reads TGTGCCAGCAGCCGGGACGGACTTTATGGCTACACCTTC. As protein: CASSRDGLYGYTF. The variable domain in full, with the rest retrieved from reference TRBV7-8 and TRBJ1-2, is GAGVSQSPRYKVAKRGQDVALRCDPISGHVSLFWYQQALGQGPEFLTYFQNEAQLDKSGLPSDRFFAERPEGSVSTLKIQRTQQEDSAVYLCASSRDGLYGYTFGSGTRLTVV.

The chain employs TRBV10-2 and TRBJ2-3; maybe TRBD2 (6 bases). The V end was cut by 5 bases, the J end by 1 base, with 10 bases between. Germline V gene data show CDR1 as WSHSY and CDR2 as SAAADI. The CDR3 is 14 amino acids. CDR3 nucleotides: TGCGCCAGCAGTTGGGTAGCGGGCACAGATACGCAGTATTTT. It is translated as CASSWVAGTDTQYF.

This clone came up once. The chain is built from TRBV27 and TRBJ2-5; D is unresolved. V was shortened by 4 bases and J by 5 bases, with 11 bases between the two germline ends. The CDR3 has 13 amino acids. Per germline, CDR1 MNHEY and CDR2 SMNVEV (reference sequence). The CDR3 sequence: CASSSLGRETQYF. In DNA form, the CDR3 reads TGTGCCAGCAGTTCGTTGGGCAGGGAGACCCAGTACTTC.

The CDR3 DNA follows: TGTGCCATCAGTGTGGAGGGACTGGATCAAGAGACCCAGTACTTC. This codes for CAISVEGLDQETQYF. The chain joins TRBV10-3 to TRBJ2-5; D might be TRBD2 (6 bases). Germline lookup yields CDR1 ENHRY and CDR2 SYGVKD. The CDR3 covers 15 residues. V lost 4 bases to trimming and J lost 2 bases, with 14 bases between them.

This sequence joins TRBV7-8 and TRBJ2-2; weak D call: TRBD1 (6 bases). This CDR3 contains 14 residues. CDR1 and CDR2 (germline): SGHVS, FQNEAQ. V was pared by 6 bases and J by 6 bases, with 14 bases between. The CDR3 protein is CASRNAQGSGELFF. The CDR3 bases are TGTGCCAGCAGAAACGCACAGGGATCCGGGGAGCTGTTTTTT.

The V gene is TRBV7-2, the J gene TRBJ1-2; 7 bases match TRBD1. Germline V CDR1 and CDR2: SGHTA, FQGNSA. V shed 2 bases, J shed 6 bases, and the junction held 0 bases outside the gene matches. This CDR3 is built from 12 residues. The chain's CDR3 is CASSLTGDGYTF. Here the CDR3 DNA reads TGTGCCAGCAGCTTAACAGGGGATGGCTACACCTTC.

In DNA form, the CDR3 reads TGCGCCAGCAGCTTTAATAGCCGAGACAATGAGCAGTTCTTC. The encoded protein is CASSFNSRDNEQFF. The V call is TRBV5-1, the J call TRBJ2-1; D is undetermined. CDR3 length equals 14 residues. V was trimmed by 2 bases and J by 5 bases, leaving 11 bases between them. The germline CDR1 and CDR2 sequences are SGHRS and YFSETQ.

The rearrangement uses TRBV24-1 and TRBJ1-2, with TRBD1 as a possible D gene (5 bases). The germline V gene has CDR1 KGHDR and CDR2 SFDVKD. The CDR3 is made up of 13 amino acids. V was trimmed by 6 bases and J by 4 bases, leaving 11 bases between them. The CDR3 DNA reads TGTGCCACCAGTATCGGGGACTCCTATGGCTACACCTTC. Translated: CATSIGDSYGYTF.

The rearrangement uses TRBV7-2 and TRBJ2-3; 8 bases fit TRBD2. With 5 bases clipped from V and 5 bases from J, the junction kept 12 bases outside the gene matches. Germline V gene sequence: CDR1 SGHTA, CDR2 FQGNSA. This CDR3 has 16 amino acids. CDR3 DNA: TGTGCCAGCAGCGTATTTGCGGGAGCGGGGGTAGATACGCAGTATTTT. This codes for CASSVFAGAGVDTQYF.

This clone was observed many times. The rearrangement links TRBV14 to TRBJ2-7; D is ambiguous. The CDR3 is 12 amino acids. Germline-derived CDR1 and CDR2 are SGHDN and FVKESK. V lost 4 bases to trimming and J lost 4 bases, with 8 bases between them. CDR3 sequence reads: CASSPAGYEQYF. For the CDR3, the DNA is TGTGCCAGCAGCCCCGCCGGGTACGAGCAGTACTTC.

This chain uses TRBV6-5 with TRBJ1-4; tentatively, D is TRBD1 (5 bases). Germline values: CDR1 MNHEY, CDR2 SVGAGI. The CDR3 has 15 residues. The V gene lost 2 bases and the J gene lost 4 bases, with 11 bases spanning the gap. CDR3 in DNA: TGTGCCAGCAGTTACGGGCAGGGACTTAATGAAAAACTGTTTTTT. Translated, it gives CASSYGQGLNEKLFF.

This chain joins TRBV28 and TRBJ1-2, with TRBD1 identical over 8 bases. The CDR3 is 16 residues long. Germline V gene data show CDR1 as MDHEN and CDR2 as SYDVKM. V lost 4 bases to trimming and J lost 1 base; unmatched junction nucleotides: 8. This chain's CDR3 is CASSSPATGVNYGYTF. In DNA, the CDR3 is TGTGCCAGCAGTTCTCCCGCGACAGGGGTTAACTATGGCTACACCTTC.

The J gene is TRBJ2-3, the V gene TRBV10-1, with TRBD2 matching 7 bases. The V gene end was trimmed by 3 bases and the J gene end by 2 bases; junction bases not matched to a gene: 8. This CDR3 region has 16 residues. Looked up from germline, CDR1 is WNHNN and CDR2 is SYGVQD (reference sequence). CDR3 sequence reads: CASSDSGLGYTDTQYF. The CDR3 coding sequence is TGCGCCAGCAGTGACTCTGGACTAGGCTACACAGATACGCAGTATTTT.